The entry below gives a single T cell receptor (beta chain) sequence along with its context. This entry is derived from a study of blood T cell repertoires in COVID-19. Germline V CDR1 and CDR2: SQVTM, ANQGSEA. Unmatched junction bases numbered 9, after V lost 7 bases and J lost 3 bases. The CDR3 consists of 14 residues. Here immunoSEQ multiplex PCR was the method, and the copy in TCRdb shows in-frame clones only, minus some. This table has 96,000 or so clones, 80% to 90% appearing once. The clonotype comes from a human donor with COVID-19, enrolled during active disease. The donor label of this sample is uncertain. V usage is TRBV29-1 and J usage is TRBJ2-7, with 10 positions matching TRBD1. Sample: peripheral blood. The DNA of the CDR3 is TGCAGCGCAGGTTACGGGACAGGGGTCTACGAGCAGTACTTC. It codes for CSAGYGTGVYEQYF.